Listed below are T cell receptor beta chains from one sample, sequenced in a study of human T cells and chemical hapten exposure. TCRdb ran MiXCR on the RACE reads and lists one entry per CDR3 protein. The repertoire holds 110,000 to 150,000 distinct CDR3 sequences, with approximately 12% as singletons. The sequencing here drew on whole blood, taken in connection with sensitization to the hapten diphenylcyclopropenone (DPC). The receptors were gathered from a woman aged 50 to 65 with alopecia areata. Some clones in this sample may be carry-over from other donors' samples. CDR3s include the opening cysteine and the closing phenylalanine or tryptophan. D genes are given only for firm matches. Only part of the rows carry a size: once, few, many, or a class if the clone is expanded.

D gene: TRBD2; clone size: .; J gene: TRBJ2-7; CDR3 length: 14; V gene: TRBV7-8; CDR3 DNA: TGTGCCAGCAGCTTAGCCGGGACTAGCCTAGAGCAGTACTTC; CDR3 protein: CASSLAGTSLEQYF
D gene: TRBD2; clone size: few; J gene: TRBJ2-1; CDR3 length: 16; V gene: TRBV7-6; CDR3 DNA: TGTGCCAGCAGCTTAGGGGGCCTAGCGGGCGGGCATGAGCAGTTCTTC; CDR3 protein: CASSLGGLAGGHEQFF
D gene: .; clone size: many; J gene: TRBJ2-3; CDR3 length: 15; V gene: TRBV5-4; CDR3 DNA: TGTGCCAGCAGCCACAGGAGAGATTTCACAGATACGCAGTATTTT; CDR3 protein: CASSHRRDFTDTQYF
D gene: TRBD2; clone size: once; J gene: TRBJ2-1; CDR3 length: 14; V gene: TRBV20-1; CDR3 DNA: TGCAGTGCTAGACGTAGCGGGAACGCCAATGAGCAGTTCTTC; CDR3 protein: CSARRSGNANEQFF
D gene: TRBD1; clone size: .; J gene: TRBJ2-7; CDR3 length: 15; V gene: TRBV2; CDR3 DNA: TGTGCCAGCAGGAGACAAGCCGGGACAGTTTACGAGCAGTACTTC; CDR3 protein: CASRRQAGTVYEQYF
D gene: .; clone size: many; J gene: TRBJ2-3; CDR3 length: 16; V gene: TRBV11-3; CDR3 DNA: TGTGCCAGCAGCTTAGCGGGTAGCGGCCGCACAGATACGCAGTATTTT; CDR3 protein: CASSLAGSGRTDTQYF
D gene: .; clone size: few; J gene: TRBJ2-7; CDR3 length: 14; V gene: TRBV5-4; CDR3 DNA: TGTGCCAGCAGCCCTGGAGGGGTCGACTACGAGCAGTACTTC; CDR3 protein: CASSPGGVDYEQYF
D gene: TRBD2; clone size: .; J gene: TRBJ2-1; CDR3 length: 14; V gene: TRBV4-1; CDR3 DNA: TGCGCCAGCAGCTGGACTAGCGGGAGATCTGAGCAGTTCTTC; CDR3 protein: CASSWTSGRSEQFF
D gene: TRBD2; clone size: many; J gene: TRBJ2-7; CDR3 length: 13; V gene: TRBV20-1; CDR3 DNA: TGCAGTGCTAAGGTAGCGGGAGCGTTTGAGCAGTACTTC; CDR3 protein: CSAKVAGAFEQYF
D gene: .; clone size: few; J gene: TRBJ1-1; CDR3 length: 11; V gene: TRBV30; CDR3 DNA: TGTGCCACGACCGGGACACCTGAAGCTTTCTTT; CDR3 protein: CATTGTPEAFF
D gene: .; clone size: .; J gene: TRBJ2-3; CDR3 length: 14; V gene: TRBV12-3/TRBV12-4; CDR3 DNA: TGTGCCAGCAGTTTGGGTCCAGTCACAGATACGCAGTATTTT; CDR3 protein: CASSLGPVTDTQYF
D gene: .; clone size: few; J gene: TRBJ2-7; CDR3 length: 15; V gene: TRBV11-2; CDR3 DNA: TGTGCCAGCAGCTTATCGGGCAGTCCCTCCTACGAGCAGTACTTC; CDR3 protein: CASSLSGSPSYEQYF
D gene: TRBD2; clone size: .; J gene: TRBJ2-5; CDR3 length: 17; V gene: TRBV4-1; CDR3 DNA: TGCGCCAGCAGCCAAGACGGGTTACTAGCGGGGGCGGAGACCCAGTACTTC; CDR3 protein: CASSQDGLLAGAETQYF
D gene: TRBD1; clone size: .; J gene: TRBJ2-1; CDR3 length: 14; V gene: TRBV20-1; CDR3 DNA: TGCAGTGCTAGAGGGGACAGGTCCTACAATGAGCAGTTCTTC; CDR3 protein: CSARGDRSYNEQFF
D gene: TRBD1; clone size: .; J gene: TRBJ1-1; CDR3 length: 15; V gene: TRBV9; CDR3 DNA: TGTGCCAGCAGCGTAGCTTGGACAGGGAACACTGAAGCTTTCTTT; CDR3 protein: CASSVAWTGNTEAFF
D gene: .; clone size: .; J gene: TRBJ1-5; CDR3 length: 14; V gene: TRBV13; CDR3 DNA: TGTGCCAGCAGCTTTCGCAGTAGCAATCAGCCCCAGCATTTT; CDR3 protein: CASSFRSSNQPQHF
D gene: .; clone size: few; J gene: TRBJ2-3; CDR3 length: 17; V gene: TRBV5-4; CDR3 DNA: TGTGCCAGCAGCTTGTTTCCCACAGGGACACTCACAGATACGCAGTATTTT; CDR3 protein: CASSLFPTGTLTDTQYF
D gene: .; clone size: .; J gene: TRBJ2-2; CDR3 length: 15; V gene: TRBV9; CDR3 DNA: TGTGCCAGCAGCGTAGGAGCGGAGCCCACCGGGGAGCTGTTTTTT; CDR3 protein: CASSVGAEPTGELFF
D gene: .; clone size: .; J gene: TRBJ2-7; CDR3 length: 13; V gene: TRBV19; CDR3 DNA: TGTGCCAGTAGTATAGCGGGCCGCTACGAGCAGTACTTC; CDR3 protein: CASSIAGRYEQYF
D gene: .; clone size: many; J gene: TRBJ1-2; CDR3 length: 12; V gene: TRBV19; CDR3 DNA: TGTGCCAGTAGTATAGGTGGGAGTGGCTACACCTTC; CDR3 protein: CASSIGGSGYTF
D gene: .; clone size: many; J gene: TRBJ1-5; CDR3 length: 15; V gene: TRBV20-1; CDR3 DNA: TGCAGTGCTAGAGTTGGGTTGACTGGCAATCAGCCCCAGCATTTT; CDR3 protein: CSARVGLTGNQPQHF
D gene: .; clone size: many; J gene: TRBJ1-2; CDR3 length: 14; V gene: TRBV3-1; CDR3 DNA: TGTGCCAGCAGCCAAGTTGTAGGGAACTATGGCTACACCTTC; CDR3 protein: CASSQVVGNYGYTF
D gene: .; clone size: few; J gene: TRBJ1-5; CDR3 length: 14; V gene: TRBV6-1; CDR3 DNA: TGTGCCAGCACCGTATACGACGGGGGAACGCCCCAGCATTTT; CDR3 protein: CASTVYDGGTPQHF
D gene: .; clone size: many; J gene: TRBJ1-6; CDR3 length: 15; V gene: TRBV7-9; CDR3 DNA: TGTGCCAGCAGCTTTGAAGGGGATTTGAATTCACCCCTCCACTTT; CDR3 protein: CASSFEGDLNSPLHF
D gene: .; clone size: few; J gene: TRBJ2-7; CDR3 length: 11; V gene: TRBV29-1; CDR3 DNA: TGCAGCGTTGGACAGGCCTACGAGCAGTACTTC; CDR3 protein: CSVGQAYEQYF
D gene: TRBD2; clone size: many; J gene: TRBJ2-3; CDR3 length: 17; V gene: TRBV11-2; CDR3 DNA: TGTGCCAGCAGCTTAGGGGGCCAAAGCGGGAGAACAGATACGCAGTATTTT; CDR3 protein: CASSLGGQSGRTDTQYF
D gene: .; clone size: few; J gene: TRBJ2-1; CDR3 length: 13; V gene: TRBV20-1; CDR3 DNA: TGCAGTGCCTTACCCGCTAGCACGAGGGAGCAGTTCTTC; CDR3 protein: CSALPASTREQFF
D gene: .; clone size: .; J gene: TRBJ2-5; CDR3 length: 14; V gene: TRBV18; CDR3 DNA: TGTGCCAGCTCACCACCCGGGACGCCGGAGACCCAGTACTTC; CDR3 protein: CASSPPGTPETQYF
D gene: .; clone size: .; J gene: TRBJ1-3; CDR3 length: 15; V gene: TRBV7-6; CDR3 DNA: TGTGCCAGCAGCCCGGCGTCGGTTCCTGGAAACACCATATATTTT; CDR3 protein: CASSPASVPGNTIYF
D gene: TRBD2; clone size: few; J gene: TRBJ2-1; CDR3 length: 15; V gene: TRBV9; CDR3 DNA: TGTGCCAGCTCGAGGTCCCCTAGCGGATACAATGAGCAGTTCTTC; CDR3 protein: CASSRSPSGYNEQFF
D gene: .; clone size: few; J gene: TRBJ1-2; CDR3 length: 12; V gene: TRBV28; CDR3 DNA: TGTGCCACCCGGGGCTCTGCGGAAGGCTACACCTTC; CDR3 protein: CATRGSAEGYTF
D gene: TRBD2; clone size: .; J gene: TRBJ2-2; CDR3 length: 15; V gene: TRBV6-5; CDR3 DNA: TGTGCCAGCAACCTACTAGCGGGACCCACCGGGGAGCTGTTTTTT; CDR3 protein: CASNLLAGPTGELFF
D gene: .; clone size: .; J gene: TRBJ2-1; CDR3 length: 15; V gene: TRBV7-3; CDR3 DNA: TGTGCCAGCAGCTTAGCGGCCAACTCCTACAATGAGCAGTTCTTC; CDR3 protein: CASSLAANSYNEQFF
D gene: .; clone size: .; J gene: TRBJ2-7; CDR3 length: 14; V gene: TRBV5-1; CDR3 DNA: TGCGCCAGCAGCCCGGGGGTCGGCTCCTACGAGCAGTACTTC; CDR3 protein: CASSPGVGSYEQYF
D gene: .; clone size: .; J gene: TRBJ2-7; CDR3 length: 15; V gene: TRBV19; CDR3 DNA: TGTGCCAGTAGTAAGAGGCCCGGGGACTCTTACGAGCAGTACTTC; CDR3 protein: CASSKRPGDSYEQYF
D gene: .; clone size: few; J gene: TRBJ2-1; CDR3 length: 16; V gene: TRBV19; CDR3 DNA: TGTGCCAGTAGTATAGATTCGGTAGACTTCTACAATGAGCAGTTCTTC; CDR3 protein: CASSIDSVDFYNEQFF
D gene: .; clone size: many; J gene: TRBJ2-7; CDR3 length: 15; V gene: TRBV9; CDR3 DNA: TGTGCCAGCAGCGTATCGGTAGGGGACGTCTACGAGCAGTACTTC; CDR3 protein: CASSVSVGDVYEQYF
D gene: .; clone size: .; J gene: TRBJ1-2; CDR3 length: 12; V gene: TRBV28; CDR3 DNA: TGTGCCAGCAGCCCCGGTCCTTATGGCTACACCTTC; CDR3 protein: CASSPGPYGYTF
D gene: .; clone size: many; J gene: TRBJ1-1; CDR3 length: 13; V gene: TRBV28; CDR3 DNA: TGTGCCAGCAGTTTCAGTGGTAACACTGAAGCTTTCTTT; CDR3 protein: CASSFSGNTEAFF
D gene: TRBD2; clone size: .; J gene: TRBJ2-7; CDR3 length: 13; V gene: TRBV29-1; CDR3 DNA: TGCAGCGCCGCCCAACGGGGGGGCCACGAGCAGTACTTC; CDR3 protein: CSAAQRGGHEQYF
D gene: .; clone size: .; J gene: TRBJ2-7; CDR3 length: 15; V gene: TRBV29-1; CDR3 DNA: TGCAGCGCCCTCAGAGGGGCAGGGGAGGCCTCCGAGCAGTACTTC; CDR3 protein: CSALRGAGEASEQYF
D gene: .; clone size: many; J gene: TRBJ2-5; CDR3 length: 13; V gene: TRBV2; CDR3 DNA: TGTGCCAGCAGTGACTCGCTAGCAGAGACCCAGTACTTC; CDR3 protein: CASSDSLAETQYF
D gene: .; clone size: many; J gene: TRBJ2-5; CDR3 length: 13; V gene: TRBV19; CDR3 DNA: TGTGCCAGTAGTATGGGACGTCAAGAGACCCAGTACTTC; CDR3 protein: CASSMGRQETQYF
D gene: .; clone size: .; J gene: TRBJ2-7; CDR3 length: 11; V gene: TRBV5-1; CDR3 DNA: TGCGCTCCGGGCGGAACCTACGAGCAGTACTTC; CDR3 protein: CAPGGTYEQYF
D gene: TRBD2; clone size: many; J gene: TRBJ2-1; CDR3 length: 16; V gene: TRBV4-3; CDR3 DNA: TGCGCCAGCAGCCGTCAATCGGGGGAGGGCCTGGATGAGCAGTTCTTC; CDR3 protein: CASSRQSGEGLDEQFF
D gene: .; clone size: .; J gene: TRBJ2-7; CDR3 length: 14; V gene: TRBV7-9; CDR3 DNA: TGTGCCAGCAGCTTAGGCGGCACCACCTACGAGCAGTACTTC; CDR3 protein: CASSLGGTTYEQYF
D gene: .; clone size: many; J gene: TRBJ1-2; CDR3 length: 14; V gene: TRBV12-3/TRBV12-4; CDR3 DNA: TGTGCCAGCAGTTTTCACGGAGTGCGGACTGGCTACACCTTC; CDR3 protein: CASSFHGVRTGYTF
D gene: .; clone size: few; J gene: TRBJ2-1; CDR3 length: 13; V gene: TRBV4-2; CDR3 DNA: TGTGCCAGCAGCCGATCTAGCGACAATGAGCAGTTCTTC; CDR3 protein: CASSRSSDNEQFF
D gene: .; clone size: .; J gene: TRBJ2-3; CDR3 length: 14; V gene: TRBV6-1; CDR3 DNA: TGTGCCAGCAGTGCGGCTAGCGGCACAGATACGCAGTATTTT; CDR3 protein: CASSAASGTDTQYF
D gene: .; clone size: few; J gene: TRBJ2-1; CDR3 length: 16; V gene: TRBV2; CDR3 DNA: TGTGCCAGCAGTGACGACAGGCTGCAGTCCTACAATGAGCAGTTCTTC; CDR3 protein: CASSDDRLQSYNEQFF
D gene: .; clone size: .; J gene: TRBJ2-4; CDR3 length: 14; V gene: TRBV18; CDR3 DNA: TGTGCCAGCTCCCCGACAGGAGCCAAAAACATTCAGTACTTC; CDR3 protein: CASSPTGAKNIQYF
D gene: TRBD1; clone size: .; J gene: TRBJ1-2; CDR3 length: 14; V gene: TRBV27; CDR3 DNA: TGTGCCAGCAGTGGGGGGGACAGCGGACCGGGCTACACCTTC; CDR3 protein: CASSGGDSGPGYTF
D gene: TRBD2; clone size: many; J gene: TRBJ2-1; CDR3 length: 16; V gene: TRBV11-2; CDR3 DNA: TGTGCCAGCAGCTCCCGGACTAGGAGCTCCTACAATGAGCAGTTCTTC; CDR3 protein: CASSSRTRSSYNEQFF
D gene: TRBD1; clone size: few; J gene: TRBJ2-7; CDR3 length: 15; V gene: TRBV29-1; CDR3 DNA: TGCAGCGTTGAGACGGGACAGAGACCAAACTACGAGCAGTACTTC; CDR3 protein: CSVETGQRPNYEQYF
D gene: .; clone size: few; J gene: TRBJ1-3; CDR3 length: 16; V gene: TRBV11-2; CDR3 DNA: TGTGCCAGCAGCTTATTTACAGGGTCCTCTGGAAACACCATATATTTT; CDR3 protein: CASSLFTGSSGNTIYF
D gene: .; clone size: .; J gene: TRBJ1-3; CDR3 length: 16; V gene: TRBV7-6; CDR3 DNA: TGTGCCAGCAGCTATGGCGGCGTGCGCTCTGGAAACACCATATATTTT; CDR3 protein: CASSYGGVRSGNTIYF
D gene: .; clone size: .; J gene: TRBJ1-5; CDR3 length: 15; V gene: TRBV19; CDR3 DNA: TGTGCCAGTAGTTCCCGGGGAGGTCTTAATCAGCCCCAGCATTTT; CDR3 protein: CASSSRGGLNQPQHF
D gene: TRBD2; clone size: few; J gene: TRBJ2-3; CDR3 length: 17; V gene: TRBV7-8; CDR3 DNA: TGTGCCAGCAGCTTCAGCGGGAGGGCCGGTATAGCAGATACGCAGTATTTT; CDR3 protein: CASSFSGRAGIADTQYF
D gene: TRBD2; clone size: .; J gene: TRBJ2-1; CDR3 length: 14; V gene: TRBV29-1; CDR3 DNA: TGCAGCGTCACCGGGACTAGCGGGAGCAATGAGCAGTTCTTC; CDR3 protein: CSVTGTSGSNEQFF